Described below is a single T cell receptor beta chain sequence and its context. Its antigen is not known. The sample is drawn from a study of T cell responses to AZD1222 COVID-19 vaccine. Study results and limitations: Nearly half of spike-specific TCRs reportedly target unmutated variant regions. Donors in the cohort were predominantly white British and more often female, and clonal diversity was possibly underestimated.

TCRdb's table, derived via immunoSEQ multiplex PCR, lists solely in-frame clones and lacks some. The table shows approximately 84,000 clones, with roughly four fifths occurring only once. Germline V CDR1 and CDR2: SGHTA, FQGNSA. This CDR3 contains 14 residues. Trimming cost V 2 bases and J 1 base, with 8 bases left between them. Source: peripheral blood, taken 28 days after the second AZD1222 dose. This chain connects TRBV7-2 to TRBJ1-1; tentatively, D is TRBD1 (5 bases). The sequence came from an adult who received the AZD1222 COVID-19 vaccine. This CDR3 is CASSLWGENTEAFF. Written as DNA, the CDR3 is TGTGCCAGCAGCTTATGGGGCGAGAACACTGAAGCTTTCTTT.